The 21 T cell receptor beta chains in this list originate from one sample, sequenced in a study of a mutant IDH1 vaccine in newly diagnosed glioma. TCRdb keeps only in-frame clones here, not all; method: immunoSEQ multiplex PCR. The sample yields about 38,000 clones, over 85% seen once. Documented time point: baseline, week 1 (first vaccination visit). Stated treatment: pre-vaccination baseline after standard-of-care therapy. The sample was PBMCs, taken from a glioma patient treated with radiotherapy, temozolomide or both. These receptors came from a man aged 18 to 30 with glioma.

This chain links TRBV4-1 with TRBJ2-7; D perhaps matches TRBD1 (7 bases). The V gene lost 0 bases and the J gene lost 3 bases, with 12 bases spanning the gap. This CDR3 is built from 15 residues. CDR1 and CDR2 from the germline V gene are MGHRA and YSYEKL. CDR3 DNA sequence: TGCGCCAGCAGCCAAGATAGCAGGGGGGACTACGAGCAGTACTTC. The encoded protein is CASSQDSRGDYEQYF.

As regards this clone: A read error may account for a junction end that differs from germline. The V call is TRBV7-2, the J call TRBJ2-7; 8 nucleotides agree with TRBD2. Germline V gene lookup returns CDR1 SGHTA and CDR2 FQGNSA. The CDR3 runs 17 residues. CDR3 nucleotides: TGTGCCAGCAGCGTAGCCGCCTCTAGCGGGCGGTCCTACGAGCAGTACTTC. This codes for CASSVAASSGRSYEQYF.

The rearrangement uses TRBV4-3 and TRBJ1-2, with a weak D call TRBD1 (5 bases). Germline CDR1 LGHNA, CDR2 YSLEER. With 2 bases removed from V and 7 bases from J, the gap between germline ends came to 14 bases. The CDR3 has 14 amino acids. CDR3 DNA: TGCGCCAGCAGCCAAACGGGGACGCTGGGTGGCTACACCTTC. Translated: CASSQTGTLGGYTF.

J is TRBJ1-2 and V is TRBV30; D is possibly TRBD1 (6 bases). Germline V lookup: CDR1 GTSNPN, CDR2 SVGIG (reference sequence). This CDR3 comprises 14 residues. V shed 4 bases and J shed 0 bases, with 12 bases lying between them. CDR3: CAWTLGASNYGYTF. The CDR3 nucleotides read TGTGCCTGGACCCTGGGGGCCTCTAACTATGGCTACACCTTC.

The rearrangement links TRBV27 to TRBJ2-1, with 9 bases lining up with TRBD2. V dropped 6 bases and J dropped 7; count of bases not matched to a gene: 7. Germline CDR1 MNHEY, CDR2 SMNVEV (reference sequence). CDR3 size: 14 residues. The CDR3 DNA follows: TGTGCCAGCAGGGGGCTAGCGGGATCGAATGAGCAGTTCTTC. Its translation: CASRGLAGSNEQFF.

The rearrangement uses TRBV7-2 and TRBJ1-1; no clear D gene. CDR1 SGHTA and CDR2 FQGNSA come from the germline V gene. Between the trimmed V and J ends, which lost 6 bases and 8 bases, there was a span of 10 bases. The CDR3 is 11 residues long. The CDR3 sequence: CASSPAMEAFF. As DNA, the CDR3 is TGTGCCAGCAGTCCGGCCATGGAAGCTTTCTTT.

The rearrangement links TRBV11-3 to TRBJ2-2; D is unresolved. With 4 bases removed from V and 5 bases from J, the gap between germline ends came to 8 bases. This CDR3 is built from 13 residues. Germline CDR1 is SGHNT and CDR2 is YENEEA. The CDR3 bases are TGTGCCAGCAGCTCCATTAAAACCGGGGAGCTGTTTTTT. Protein: CASSSIKTGELFF. The full variable domain, with the rest looked up from reference TRBV11-3 and TRBJ2-2, is EAGVVQSPRYKIIEKKQPVAFWCNPISGHNTLYWYLQNLGQGPELLIRYENEEAVDDSQLPKDRFSAERLKGVDSTLKIQPAELGDSAVYLCASSSIKTGELFFGEGSRLTVL.

As regards this clone: Other DNA sequences within the sample encode an identical CDR3. The rearrangement links TRBV27 to TRBJ2-7; a weak D match, TRBD2 (5 bases). The CDR3 has 13 residues. Germline CDR1 MNHEY, CDR2 SMNVEV (reference sequence). The V and J ends lost 2 bases and 4 bases respectively, with 9 bases between them. CDR3 coding DNA: TGTGCCAGCAGTTTAGGACTGTCATACGAGCAGTACTTC. It translates to CASSLGLSYEQYF.

The V gene is TRBV19, the J gene TRBJ1-3; unclear D gene. CDR3 length: 12 residues. V gave up 10 bases and J gave up 0 bases, with 7 bases separating them. Germline V gene lookup returns CDR1 LNHDA and CDR2 SQIVND (reference sequence). The CDR3 spells CATSDSGNTIYF. The CDR3 bases are TGTGCCACCTCGGACTCTGGAAACACCATATATTTT.

Only one count was recorded for this clone. V usage is TRBV19 and J usage is TRBJ2-1; 10 positions match TRBD2. This CDR3 has 15 amino acids. Germline values: CDR1 LNHDA, CDR2 SQIVND (reference sequence). V trimming: 4 bases; J trimming: 6 bases; junction bases outside the gene matches: 6. CDR3 in amino acids: CASSTSSGSFNEQFF. The CDR3 region has the DNA TGTGCCAGTAGTACCTCTAGCGGGAGTTTCAATGAGCAGTTCTTC.

The chain couples TRBV7-2 to TRBJ2-5; 12 nucleotides agree with TRBD2. The end of the DNA fits TRBJ2-7 better, so the J call may be wrong. CDR3 length equals 15 residues. Germline loops: CDR1 SGHTA, CDR2 FQGNSA. The CDR3 nucleotides read TGTGCCAGCAGCTTCCCTAGCGGGAGGGACTACGAGCAGTACTTC. It codes for CASSFPSGRDYEQYF.

The chain uses TRBV19 and TRBJ1-4, with D unresolved. V lost 6 bases, J lost 10 bases, and 15 bases lay in between. The CDR3 has 13 residues. Germline-derived CDR1 and CDR2 are LNHDA and SQIVND (reference sequence). The CDR3 spells CASRTSMNRKLFF. CDR3 bases: TGTGCCAGTAGAACTTCAATGAACAGAAAACTGTTTTTT.

V usage is TRBV30 and J usage is TRBJ1-1; weak D call: TRBD1 (6 bases). V shed 1 base and J shed 3 bases, with 15 bases lying between them. In germline, CDR1 is GTSNPN, CDR2 SVGIG (reference sequence). The CDR3 totals 15 residues. The chain's CDR3 is CAWSAPNRADTEAFF. CDR3 bases: TGTGCCTGGAGTGCTCCGAACAGGGCGGACACTGAAGCTTTCTTT.

The CDR3 sequence: CASGRPNTGELFF. The CDR3 DNA is TGTGCCAGTGGACGGCCGAACACCGGGGAGCTGTTTTTT. This chain joins TRBV19 and TRBJ2-2, with D hard to call. In germline, CDR1 is LNHDA, CDR2 SQIVND (reference sequence). The CDR3 runs 13 residues. V dropped 8 bases and J dropped 0 bases, with 7 bases sitting between them.

The chain joins TRBV5-1 to TRBJ2-5; either TRBD1 or TRBD2 may fit D (5 bases each). The CDR3 has 13 residues. Germline loops: CDR1 SGHRS, CDR2 YFSETQ. The V gene lost 4 bases and the J gene lost 5 bases, with 12 bases spanning the gap. The DNA for the CDR3 is TGCGCCAGCAGCCCGGGGCCCATGGAGACCCAGTACTTC. Protein product: CASSPGPMETQYF. Filled out from reference TRBV5-1 and TRBJ2-5, the complete variable domain reads KAGVTQTPRYLIKTRGQQVTLSCSPISGHRSVSWYQQTPGQGLQFLFEYFSETQRNKGNFPGRFSGRQFSNSRSEMNVSTLELGDSALYLCASSPGPMETQYFGPGTRLLVL.

This chain uses TRBV19 with TRBJ1-4; perhaps TRBD1 as D (6 bases). The V end was cut by 7 bases, the J end by 0 bases, with 18 bases between. The CDR3 has 17 amino acids. From germline, CDR1 is LNHDA and CDR2 SQIVND (reference sequence). The CDR3 region has the DNA TGTGCCAGTACCCGGGGGGCAGCTCTAACAACTAATGAAAAACTGTTTTTT. As protein: CASTRGAALTTNEKLFF.

The chain uses TRBV19 and TRBJ2-5; the match to TRBD1 covers 8 bases. J gave up 2 bases and V 5 bases, and 10 bases lay outside the gene matches. The CDR3 consists of 16 residues. Per the germline V gene, CDR1 is LNHDA and CDR2 is SQIVND (reference sequence). The DNA for the CDR3 is TGTGCCAGTAGTCTCGGGACAGGTACCTTACAAGAGACCCAGTACTTC. Its translation: CASSLGTGTLQETQYF.

This sequence joins TRBV9 and TRBJ1-1, with a weak D call TRBD1 (6 bases). The CDR3 extends over 15 amino acids. CDR1 is SGDLS and CDR2 is YYNGEE in the germline V gene. V dropped 3 bases and J dropped 5 bases, with 17 bases sitting between them. This CDR3 reads CASSALRGRGTEAFF. The DNA of the CDR3 is TGTGCCAGCAGCGCTCTCCGGGGCAGGGGAACTGAAGCTTTCTTT.

This chain uses TRBV5-8 with TRBJ1-2; maybe TRBD1 (5 bases). Trimming cost V 0 bases and J 1 base, with 7 bases left between them. The V gene's germline CDR1 is SGHTS and CDR2 YDEGEE. CDR3 size: 14 residues. The CDR3 reads CASSLGTNNYGYTF. The CDR3 bases are TGTGCCAGCAGCTTGGGGACAAATAACTATGGCTACACCTTC.

The chain employs TRBV27 and TRBJ2-7, with 8 bases matching TRBD1. The CDR3 covers 13 residues. CDR1 and CDR2 from the germline V gene are MNHEY and SMNVEV (reference sequence). J gave up 5 bases and V 8 bases, and 8 bases lay outside the gene matches. The CDR3 is CASAWTGSHEQYF. The CDR3 DNA follows: TGTGCCAGCGCATGGACAGGGTCCCACGAGCAGTACTTC.

This sequence joins TRBV4-1 and TRBJ2-2, with 7 bases lining up with TRBD1. Germline V gene lookup returns CDR1 MGHRA and CDR2 YSYEKL. CDR3 length equals 17 residues. Trimming removed 3 bases from V and 3 bases from J; junction bases left unmatched: 10. The CDR3 reads CASSHQSLQGYTGELFF. CDR3 bases: TGCGCCAGCAGCCATCAGTCTTTACAGGGGTACACCGGGGAGCTGTTTTTT.